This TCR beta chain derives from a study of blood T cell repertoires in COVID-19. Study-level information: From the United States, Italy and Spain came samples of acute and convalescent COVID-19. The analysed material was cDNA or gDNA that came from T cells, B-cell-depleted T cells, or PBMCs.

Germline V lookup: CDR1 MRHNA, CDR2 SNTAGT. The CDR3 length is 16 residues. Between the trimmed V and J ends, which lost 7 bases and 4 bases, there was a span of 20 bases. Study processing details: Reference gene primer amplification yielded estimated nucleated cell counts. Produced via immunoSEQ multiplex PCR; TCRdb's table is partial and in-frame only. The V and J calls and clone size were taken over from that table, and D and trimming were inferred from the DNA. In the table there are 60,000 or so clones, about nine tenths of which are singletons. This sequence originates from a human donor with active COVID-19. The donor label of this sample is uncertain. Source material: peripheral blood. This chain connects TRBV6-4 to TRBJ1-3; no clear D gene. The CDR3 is CASTDDRGRRGNTIYF. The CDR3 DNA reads TGTGCCAGCACCGATGATAGAGGGCGACGGGGAAACACCATATATTTT.